These 15 T cell receptor beta chains were all obtained from the same sample, sequenced in a study of blood T cell repertoires in COVID-19. Produced via immunoSEQ multiplex PCR; TCRdb's table is partial and in-frame only. The sample shows 250,000 to 350,000 clones, roughly 92% of them seen only once. Material for sequencing was peripheral blood. These receptors were taken from a woman aged 30 to 39 with COVID-19, enrolled during active disease.

This clone turned up a few times. This rearrangement joins TRBV5-1 to TRBJ1-2, with D tentatively TRBD1 (6 bases). The germline CDR1 and CDR2 sequences are SGHRS and YFSETQ. The CDR3 spans 15 residues. Deletions cut 0 bases from V and 2 bases from J, with 11 bases between. The CDR3 coding sequence is TGCGCCAGCAGCTTGGCGCAGGGGTCAAACTATGGCTACACCTTC. Translating gives CASSLAQGSNYGYTF.

This clone was seen more than once but under ten times. CDR3 loop: CASSLVIAGNEQFF. The DNA of the CDR3 is TGTGCCAGCAGCTTGGTGATAGCGGGAAATGAGCAGTTCTTC. The J gene is TRBJ2-1, the V gene TRBV5-4, with 8 bases fitting TRBD2. Germline CDR1 and CDR2: SGHNT and YYREEE (reference sequence). This CDR3 contains 14 residues. V was pared by 0 bases and J by 7 bases, with 3 bases of the junction left unmatched.

The V and J genes are TRBV2 and TRBJ2-1, with 10 bases identical to TRBD2. V was pared by 9 bases and J by 7 bases, with 9 bases of the junction left unmatched. The CDR3 runs to 14 residues. The germline V gene has CDR1 SNHLY and CDR2 FYNNEI. This chain's CDR3 is CASSAGGPGNEQFF. CDR3 bases: TGTGCCAGTTCAGCGGGAGGGCCGGGAAATGAGCAGTTCTTC.

The gene calls are TRBV19 and TRBJ2-3, with 9 bases that match TRBD1. The CDR3 is 14 amino acids. CDR1 is LNHDA, CDR2 SQIVND, per germline (reference sequence). The V and J ends lost 10 bases and 4 bases, in that order; junction bases with no gene match: 9. The CDR3 nucleotides are TGTGCCACCGGGGACAGGGAAAGATCAGATACGCAGTATTTT. Its translation is CATGDRERSDTQYF.

V is TRBV7-6 and J is TRBJ1-4; D is uncertain. V was trimmed by 5 bases and J by 2 bases, leaving 15 bases between them. Germline V gives CDR1 SGHVS, CDR2 FNYEAQ. CDR3 size: 16 residues. The CDR3 protein is CASSPVFGQTNEKLFF. The CDR3 nucleotides read TGTGCCAGCAGCCCCGTTTTTGGGCAGACTAATGAAAAACTGTTTTTT.

The chain carries TRBV7-8 and TRBJ2-3; 8 bases align to TRBD2. CDR1 SGHVS and CDR2 FQNEAQ come from the germline V gene. V dropped 4 bases and J dropped 2; count of bases not matched to a gene: 11. This CDR3 is built from 17 residues. The CDR3 DNA reads TGTGCCAGCAGCTGGGAGCCCACTAGCGGATACACAGATACGCAGTATTTT. Amino acids: CASSWEPTSGYTDTQYF. The full variable domain, rest sourced from reference TRBV7-8 and TRBJ2-3, is GAGVSQSPRYKVAKRGQDVALRCDPISGHVSLFWYQQALGQGPEFLTYFQNEAQLDKSGLPSDRFFAERPEGSVSTLKIQRTQQEDSAVYLCASSWEPTSGYTDTQYFGPGTRLTVL.

In this sample, this clone turned up a few times. The chain employs TRBV6-5 and TRBJ2-2; 7 bases agree with TRBD1. V shed 6 bases and J 8 bases; nucleotides not matched to a gene: 9. CDR1 is MNHEY and CDR2 is SVGAGI in the germline V gene. The CDR3 is 14 residues long. CDR3 nucleotides: TGTGCCAGCAGACGACAGGGTTCATTAGGGGAGCTGTTTTTT. Protein: CASRRQGSLGELFF.

This clone appeared a single time. The rearrangement links TRBV2 to TRBJ1-2, with unresolved D. Germline lookup yields CDR1 SNHLY and CDR2 FYNNEI. Between the trimmed V and J ends, which lost 0 bases and 4 bases, there was a span of 6 bases. The CDR3 extends over 13 amino acids. The CDR3 loop reads CASSEAGSYGYTF. CDR3 coding DNA: TGTGCCAGCAGTGAAGCAGGGAGCTATGGCTACACCTTC. Combining the CDR3 with reference TRBV2 and TRBJ1-2 gives the whole variable domain EPEVTQTPSHQVTQMGQEVILRCVPISNHLYFYWYRQILGQKVEFLVSFYNNEISEKSEIFDDQFSVERPDGSNFTLKIRSTKLEDSAMYFCASSEAGSYGYTFGSGTRLTVV.

The J gene is TRBJ1-1, the V gene TRBV29-1, with 7 bases lining up with TRBD1. V shed 6 bases, J shed 3 bases, and the junction held 7 bases outside the gene matches. Germline CDR1 is SQVTM and CDR2 is ANQGSEA. The CDR3 extends over 13 amino acids. The DNA of the CDR3 is TGCAGCGTCCGACAGGGTCGGGACACTGAAGCTTTCTTT. This translates into CSVRQGRDTEAFF.

CDR3 sequence reads: CASSARLAGVLREQFF. DNA for the CDR3: TGTGCCAGCAGTGCAAGACTAGCGGGAGTACTAAGGGAGCAGTTCTTC. The chain joins TRBV25-1 to TRBJ2-1; 12 bases fit TRBD2. The CDR3 is made up of 16 amino acids. J was trimmed by 10 bases and V by 4 bases; bases with no gene match: 11. Per the germline V gene, CDR1 is MGHDK and CDR2 is SYGVNS.

The chain couples TRBV7-7 to TRBJ1-1; 7 bases fit TRBD1. Germline V gene data show CDR1 as SSHAT and CDR2 as FNYEAQ (reference sequence). The trim removed 5 bases at V and 6 bases at J, leaving 6 bases unmatched. CDR3 length: 13 amino acids. The CDR3 protein is CASSQGGFAEAFF. Written as DNA, the CDR3 is TGTGCCAGCAGCCAGGGGGGATTCGCTGAAGCTTTCTTT.

CDR3 sequence: CASSDWTVRNGVFF. The CDR3 DNA sequence: TGTGCCAGCAGTGATTGGACAGTACGGAATGGGGTTTTCTTT. The chain links TRBV6-1 to TRBJ1-1; D is possibly TRBD1 (6 bases). Germline V lookup: CDR1 MNHNS, CDR2 SASEGT. V was trimmed by 3 bases and J by 13 bases, leaving 21 bases between them. The CDR3 contains 14 residues.

The chain combines TRBV10-3 with TRBJ1-1; a possible D gene is TRBD1 (5 bases). The CDR3 is 13 amino acids. Germline CDR1 ENHRY, CDR2 SYGVKD. The ends were cut back, 7 bases at V and 4 bases at J, with 13 bases in the middle. CDR3 coding DNA: TGTGCCATCACCCAGGGTTTCGGCACTGAAGCTTTCTTT. It translates to CAITQGFGTEAFF.

The chain recombines TRBV2 with TRBJ2-3; no reliable D call. This CDR3 has 14 amino acids. Germline V gene data show CDR1 as SNHLY and CDR2 as FYNNEI. The V end lost 4 bases, the J end lost 4 bases, and 12 bases lay between the germline ends. The CDR3 DNA is TGTGCCAGCAGTGCCGGATTGGGCGCAGATACGCAGTATTTT. Residues: CASSAGLGADTQYF.

The rearrangement uses TRBV15 and TRBJ2-7; a weak D match, TRBD2 (6 bases). V shed 1 base and J shed 1 base, with 14 bases lying between them. The CDR3 runs to 16 residues. CDR1 and CDR2 from the germline V gene are LNHNV and YYDKDF (reference sequence). The DNA of the CDR3 is TGTGCCACCAGCAGAGTTGGTCCAGGGAGGTCCTACGAGCAGTACTTC. Protein: CATSRVGPGRSYEQYF.